The 26 T cell receptor beta chains below come from one sample, sequenced in a study of T-cell reconstitution after alpha-beta-depleted transplantation in children (dated by TCRdb to 2016 to 2017). To prepare the library, PCR was applied. The run used an Illumina HiSeq 2500. TCR libraries were prepared with molecular barcoding, using unique molecular identifiers to normalize TCRbeta repertoire quantification. TCRdb trimmed the raw reads at Q25, called clones with MiXCR and kept productive beta chains. Records with the same CDR3 protein are collapsed into one entry carrying the most frequent genes and DNA. Recorded for this sample are 400,000 to 500,000 distinct CDR3 sequences; roughly 10% of them occurred a single time. Roughly 6% of the sample comes from the top ten. Source: PBMCs from the stem cell graft donor, taken from the stem cell graft. The receptors were gathered from a human donor who donated a stem cell graft to a child with acute myeloid leukemia.

The chain joins TRBV6-1 to TRBJ2-2, with D uncertain. The ends were cut back, 1 base at V and 5 bases at J, with 11 bases in the middle. The CDR3 loop spans 15 amino acids. Germline V gene sequence: CDR1 MNHNS, CDR2 SASEGT. As DNA, the CDR3 is TGTGCCAGCAGTGAAGTAAATTGGTCAACCGGGGAGCTGTTTTTT. Its protein is CASSEVNWSTGELFF.

This clonotype was detected only a few times. V is TRBV29-1 and J is TRBJ2-7; D not resolved. Germline assignment: CDR1 SQVTM and CDR2 ANQGSEA. CDR3 length: 12 amino acids. Trimming stripped 2 bases from V and 6 bases from J, with 11 bases between. The CDR3 DNA reads as TGCAGCGTTGAACAGGCTTCCCCCGAGCAGTACTTC. Its translation is CSVEQASPEQYF.

Many counts were recorded for this clonotype. This sequence joins TRBV10-2 and TRBJ2-1, with D unresolved. CDR1 and CDR2 from the germline V gene are WSHSY and SAAADI. Between the trimmed V and J ends, which lost 3 bases and 4 bases, there was a span of 10 bases. The CDR3 extends over 14 amino acids. The CDR3 spells CASSEGPGYNEQFF. For the CDR3, the DNA is TGCGCCAGCAGTGAAGGGCCCGGTTACAATGAGCAGTTCTTC.

The rearrangement joins TRBV20-1 to TRBJ2-5; D assignment may be TRBD1 or TRBD2 (7 bases each). This CDR3 contains 14 residues. Trimming cost V 6 bases and J 4 bases, with 18 bases left between them. Germline V gives CDR1 DFQATT, CDR2 SNEGSKA (reference sequence). The CDR3 is CSANSPGGVETQYF. CDR3 sequence (DNA): TGCAGTGCAAATAGCCCAGGGGGGGTAGAGACCCAGTACTTC.

This clonotype came up a few times. The chain combines TRBV7-2 with TRBJ2-7; 8 nucleotides agree with TRBD2. The CDR3 is made up of 13 amino acids. V gave up 10 bases and J gave up 3 bases; unmatched junction bases: 8. Germline-derived CDR1 and CDR2 are SGHTA and FQGNSA. Here the CDR3 DNA reads TGTGCCACCGGACTAGCTCTTAACTACGAGCAGTACTTC. Protein product: CATGLALNYEQYF.

In its sample, this clonotype was seen many times. The chain couples TRBV5-1 to TRBJ1-1, with TRBD1 matching over 7 bases. CDR3 length: 15 amino acids. Germline-derived CDR1 and CDR2 are SGHRS and YFSETQ. The J segment lost 5 bases and the V segment lost 3 bases, leaving 10 bases of the junction unmatched. DNA for the CDR3: TGCGCCAGCAGCTGGGCCGACAGGGAGGGGACTGAAGCTTTCTTT. This codes for CASSWADREGTEAFF.

The chain is built from TRBV12-3 or TRBV12-4 and TRBJ2-5; 11 bases fit TRBD1. V dropped 3 bases and J dropped 3; count of bases not matched to a gene: 6. The CDR3 has 16 amino acids. DNA for the CDR3: TGTGCCAGCAGTTTCCGGGACAGGGGGGCCGAAGAGACCCAGTACTTC. Its protein product is CASSFRDRGAEETQYF.

The sample holds many counts of this clonotype. The V call is TRBV20-1, the J call TRBJ2-5; 11 nucleotides agree with TRBD2. Germline CDR1 and CDR2: DFQATT and SNEGSKA (reference sequence). The V segment lost 4 bases and the J segment 10 bases; nucleotides outside the gene matches: 11. The CDR3 runs to 14 residues. The CDR3 loop is CSATTGTSGGNQYF. In DNA form, the CDR3 reads TGCAGTGCTACAACCGGGACTAGCGGAGGAAACCAGTACTTC.

This clonotype was counted many times. CDR3 amino acids: CASSYSPGVGANVLTF. The CDR3 DNA reads as TGTGCCAGCAGTTACTCGCCGGGGGTTGGGGCCAACGTCCTGACTTTC. V is TRBV6-5 and J is TRBJ2-6, with a weak D call TRBD2 (6 bases). The V end lost 0 bases, the J end lost 3 bases, and 9 bases lay between the germline ends. CDR3 size: 16 residues. Germline V lookup: CDR1 MNHEY, CDR2 SVGAGI.

V usage is TRBV7-8 and J usage is TRBJ1-2; 9 nucleotides align to TRBD1. The germline CDR1 and CDR2 sequences are SGHVS and FQNEAQ. The J segment lost 3 bases and the V segment lost 1 base, leaving 0 bases of the junction unmatched. The CDR3 spans 14 residues. Here the CDR3 reads CASSLDRGHYGYTF. The CDR3 DNA reads TGTGCCAGCAGCTTAGACAGGGGGCACTATGGCTACACCTTC. The variable domain in full, with the rest retrieved from reference TRBV7-8 and TRBJ1-2, is GAGVSQSPRYKVAKRGQDVALRCDPISGHVSLFWYQQALGQGPEFLTYFQNEAQLDKSGLPSDRFFAERPEGSVSTLKIQRTQQEDSAVYLCASSLDRGHYGYTFGSGTRLTVV.

A few counts support this clonotype. The V and J genes are TRBV6-2 or TRBV6-3 and TRBJ2-6; D is ambiguous. The CDR3 consists of 17 residues. Between the trimmed V and J ends, which lost 10 bases and 1 base, there was a span of 20 bases. Germline V gene lookup returns CDR1 MNHEY and CDR2 SVGEGT. CDR3 sequence: CATRRVTKASGANVLTF. CDR3 nucleotide sequence: TGTGCCACCAGAAGGGTCACGAAGGCTTCTGGGGCCAACGTCCTGACTTTC.

The V gene is TRBV7-9, the J gene TRBJ1-2; D remains ambiguous. Germline-derived CDR1 and CDR2 are SEHNR and FQNEAQ (reference sequence). V lost 3 bases and J 0 bases, leaving 8 bases between the germline ends. There are 14 residues in the CDR3. CDR3 nucleotide sequence: TGTGCCAGCAGCTTTGGAGGGTCTAACTATGGCTACACCTTC. Its translation: CASSFGGSNYGYTF.

This clonotype showed up just a few times. This chain connects TRBV7-9 to TRBJ2-1; D is possibly TRBD2 (6 bases). CDR3 length: 15 amino acids. Germline CDR1 is SEHNR and CDR2 is FQNEAQ (reference sequence). The V and J ends lost 5 bases and 2 bases respectively, with 13 bases between them. CDR3 coding DNA: TGTGCCAGCAGCCCGAGACTAGTGGCCTACAATGAGCAGTTCTTC. Its translation: CASSPRLVAYNEQFF.

This clonotype appeared many times. The V call is TRBV29-1, the J call TRBJ2-1; the match to TRBD2 covers 11 bases. The CDR3 loop spans 14 amino acids. Germline CDR1 is SQVTM and CDR2 is ANQGSEA. The V gene end was trimmed by 2 bases and the J gene end by 4 bases; junction bases not matched to a gene: 1. The CDR3 coding sequence is TGCAGCGTTGAACCTAGCGGGGGGTACAATGAGCAGTTCTTC. Translation gives CSVEPSGGYNEQFF.

In its sample, this clonotype was seen a few times. The J gene is TRBJ2-5, the V gene TRBV3-1, with D unclear. Germline assignment: CDR1 LGHDT and CDR2 YNNKEL (reference sequence). The CDR3 is 15 amino acids. The V and J ends lost 1 base and 3 bases respectively, with 12 bases between them. CDR3 in amino acids: CASSQGRAREETQYF. The CDR3 nucleotides read TGTGCCAGCAGCCAAGGTCGGGCAAGAGAAGAGACCCAGTACTTC.

This clonotype was seen at least ten times. The rearrangement uses TRBV18 and TRBJ2-3, with D maybe TRBD2 (7 bases). Germline assignment: CDR1 KGHSH and CDR2 LQKENI. The V and J ends lost 3 bases and 2 bases respectively, with 9 bases between them. The CDR3 has 14 residues. In DNA form, the CDR3 reads TGTGCCAGCTCACCCGGGGGGCCCACAGATACGCAGTATTTT. Translation: CASSPGGPTDTQYF.

A few counts support this clonotype. Here the CDR3 DNA reads TGTGCCAGCAGCCAAACTTACACCGGGGAGCTGTTTTTT. Amino acids: CASSQTYTGELFF. The rearrangement links TRBV7-3 to TRBJ2-2, with D unresolved. Looked up from germline, CDR1 is SGHTA and CDR2 is FQGTGA. The CDR3 is 13 amino acids. The V end was cut by 5 bases, the J end by 3 bases, with 7 bases between.

This clonotype was picked up many times. V and J are TRBV20-1 and TRBJ2-3; D remains unclear. Germline assignment: CDR1 DFQATT and CDR2 SNEGSKA (reference sequence). The CDR3 loop spans 14 amino acids. The V and J ends lost 0 bases and 4 bases respectively, with 11 bases between them. In nucleotides, the CDR3 is TGCAGTGCTAGAGATGTAGTAACGGCAGATACGCAGTATTTT. Translated, it gives CSARDVVTADTQYF.

This clonotype has at least ten counts. The chain couples TRBV7-2 to TRBJ2-5, with 7 bases matching TRBD2. The CDR3 covers 12 residues. J was trimmed by 5 bases and V by 5 bases; bases with no gene match: 2. CDR1 SGHTA and CDR2 FQGNSA come from the germline V gene. The CDR3 DNA sequence: TGTGCCAGCAGCGGACTAGTGGAGACCCAGTACTTC. Protein product: CASSGLVETQYF.

This clonotype occurred a few times. This chain uses TRBV20-1 with TRBJ2-3, with 9 bases matching TRBD2. Germline CDR1 reads DFQATT; CDR2 reads SNEGSKA (reference sequence). The CDR3 covers 15 residues. The ends lost 3 bases at V and 4 bases at J; junction bases unmatched: 8. The CDR3 coding sequence is TGCAGTGCTAGCATCAGCGGGGGGTTGGCAGATACGCAGTATTTT. Protein sequence: CSASISGGLADTQYF.

This clonotype was seen more than once but under ten times. The chain joins TRBV6-5 to TRBJ1-1, with D perhaps TRBD1 (5 bases). Deletions cut 2 bases from V and 1 base from J, with 11 bases between. Per the germline V gene, CDR1 is MNHEY and CDR2 is SVGAGI. There are 15 residues in the CDR3. In DNA, the CDR3 is TGTGCCAGCAGTTACGCGACAGCACCGAACACTGAAGCTTTCTTT. It codes for CASSYATAPNTEAFF.

This clonotype was detected only a few times. The chain carries TRBV20-1 and TRBJ2-1; 9 bases are shared with TRBD1. V lost 1 base, J lost 4 bases, and 5 bases stayed unmatched. CDR1 and CDR2 from the germline V gene are DFQATT and SNEGSKA (reference sequence). This CDR3 has 15 residues. The CDR3 loop is CSARADRGTYNEQFF. DNA for the CDR3: TGCAGTGCTAGAGCAGACAGGGGGACTTACAATGAGCAGTTCTTC.

The V and J genes are TRBV6-1 and TRBJ2-3; D remains unclear. V was trimmed by 7 bases and J by 1 base, leaving 9 bases between them. Germline lookup yields CDR1 MNHNS and CDR2 SASEGT. There are 13 residues in the CDR3. The CDR3 nucleotides read TGTGCCAGCATCGACATAGGCACAGATACGCAGTATTTT. It is translated as CASIDIGTDTQYF.

This clonotype was counted many times. DNA for the CDR3: TGTGCCAGCAGCGTTACAGGGAGGACTGAAGCTTTCTTT. Translating it yields CASSVTGRTEAFF. V is TRBV7-2 and J is TRBJ1-1; D perhaps matches TRBD1 (6 bases). Germline V gene data show CDR1 as SGHTA and CDR2 as FQGNSA. The CDR3 runs to 13 residues. V was cut by 5 bases and J by 5 bases, with 12 bases left in between.

The gene calls are TRBV5-1 and TRBJ2-1; D tentatively fits TRBD1 or TRBD2 (6 bases each). CDR1 SGHRS and CDR2 YFSETQ come from the germline V gene. Trimming took 2 bases from V and 4 from J, leaving 10 bases between them. This CDR3 contains 14 residues. CDR3 bases: TGCGCCAGCAGCTTCGGGGGCACTTACAATGAGCAGTTCTTC. Translation gives CASSFGGTYNEQFF.

The chain uses TRBV5-6 and TRBJ2-7, with D tentatively TRBD1 (5 bases). CDR1 SGHDT and CDR2 YYEEEE come from the germline V gene. The CDR3 contains 13 residues. V lost 2 bases and J 3 bases, leaving 9 bases between the germline ends. For the CDR3, the DNA is TGTGCCAGCAGCTTTGTCGACAGCTACGAGCAGTACGTC. Its protein is CASSFVDSYEQYV.